This is a list of T cell receptor beta chains from one sample in a study of coeliac disease. The repertoire was sequenced with immunoSEQ multiplex PCR; TCRdb's copy has only in-frame clones and lacks some. Of 4,000 to 5,000 clones in the sample, around two thirds were seen once. The sample comprised intraepithelial lymphocytes from the gut. The origin of the receptors is a woman aged 18 to 35 with active celiac disease. Both conserved end residues are trimmed from each CDR3. The D gene is left open where the match is weak.

TRBV6-6	-	13	TRBJ2-1	ASRERRGSYNEQF
TRBV27	TRBD1	13	TRBJ1-2	ASSFLSGGEDGYT
TRBV28	-	12	TRBJ2-1	ASSTPPGSDEQF
TRBV4-2	TRBD2	14	TRBJ2-7	ASSPFPGLGPFEQY
TRBV4-2	TRBD2	14	TRBJ2-1	ASSQEGLALGNEQF
TRBV12-5	-	11	TRBJ1-5	ASASEPNQPQH
TRBV7-8	-	13	TRBJ2-1	ASTQKWRQTNEQF
TRBV10-3	TRBD2	15	TRBJ2-7	AISSGTSGIHSYEQY
TRBV28	-	11	TRBJ1-4	ASGQRPPQKLF
TRBV16	-	13	TRBJ1-6	ASSRTTRGSSPLH
TRBV19	-	15	TRBJ2-1	ASSIGGSALGYNEQF
TRBV6-6	TRBD1	12	TRBJ1-1	ASSLGQGNTEAF
TRBV7-9	TRBD1	15	TRBJ1-5	ASSWARDRGVNQPQH
TRBV27	TRBD2	15	TRBJ2-5	ASSAGLAGVGGETQY
TRBV30	-	13	TRBJ2-2	ASVKGQGRIGELF
TRBV4-1	TRBD1	14	TRBJ2-1	ASSHQTGGIYNEQF
TRBV7-9	-	12	TRBJ1-1	ASSNRVENTEAF
TRBV5-1	-	13	TRBJ1-2	ASSLSRGGSYGYT
TRBV6-6	-	14	TRBJ1-1	ASSYSMDSLTFEAF
TRBV5-1	-	13	TRBJ1-6	ASSLTTGPNSPLH
TRBV7-9	TRBD1	13	TRBJ2-7	ASSFDRGIPSEQY
TRBV18	TRBD1	11	TRBJ2-5	ASSGQGGETQY
TRBV28	TRBD2	11	TRBJ2-7	ASRTSGGREQY
TRBV5-1	-	15	TRBJ2-2	ASSPFSGGRNTGELF
TRBV4-2	-	9	TRBJ2-3	ASSQTGTQY
TRBV5-6	TRBD2	11	TRBJ2-1	ASSFGRDNEQF
TRBV12-5	-	15	TRBJ2-6	ASGLVLGTPGANVLT
TRBV10-3	TRBD2	13	TRBJ2-1	AISSERGIYNEQF
TRBV2	-	13	TRBJ2-7	ASSEPHGRPNEQY
TRBV6-6	-	11	TRBJ2-1	ASSSDRWGEQF
TRBV2	TRBD2	14	TRBJ2-5	ASSEALAGGRGTQY
TRBV10-3	TRBD1	12	TRBJ2-3	ATSLRQGVDTQY
TRBV28	-	13	TRBJ2-1	ASSLRLTSHNEQF
TRBV5-4	TRBD2	15	TRBJ2-5	ASSLGLLAGVGETQY
TRBV6-6	-	14	TRBJ1-3	ASSLPWDSSGNTIY
TRBV6-5	TRBD1	12	TRBJ1-2	ASRRGQGVYGYT
TRBV10-2	TRBD2	13	TRBJ2-3	ASSETSGITDTQY
TRBV27	TRBD2	13	TRBJ2-1	ASSVRLASNNEQF
TRBV5-4	-	12	TRBJ2-1	ASSPSGSYNEPF
TRBV6-1	TRBD2	16	TRBJ2-7	ASSELGTSGTGLYEQY
TRBV7-2	TRBD1	15	TRBJ1-2	ASSPRYMIRGDYGYT
TRBV13	-	14	TRBJ1-6	ASSLVGSGSNSPLH
TRBV13	-	12	TRBJ1-1	ASSPGSFSTEAF
TRBV27	TRBD1	12	TRBJ2-7	ASSLGQGWYEQY
TRBV5-1	-	15	TRBJ1-1	ASSLYPGHRIRTEAF
TRBV7-9	TRBD2	14	TRBJ2-1	ASSFVRGGPYNEQF
TRBV7-9	TRBD1	14	TRBJ2-3	ASSLIGTGATDTQY